These 2 T cell receptor beta chains came from one sample sequenced in a study of CD8+ T cells in alopecia areata. The authors sorted pooled cutaneous lymph node cells using CD4, CD8alpha, NKG2D, NKG2ACE and other markers. Sequencing templates came from extracted RNA that was reverse transcribed into cDNA. This table comes from immunoSEQ multiplex PCR, and its TCRdb copy is limited to in-frame clones, with some not included. Observed in the sample are 200,000 to 300,000 clones, none of them singletons. The specimen sequenced was CD4+ T cells sorted from a lymph node. These receptors all come from a C3H/HeJ mouse with alopecia areata. As its MHC haplotype, the strain has H2-k.

This clone was seen a handful of times. The listed genes are named as in mouse. The read gets to within 3 residues of the CDR3 end, and the germline J gene fills in the rest. This chain links TRBV1 with TRBJ1-6; TRBD1 agrees at 8 bases. TRBJ1-6 qualifies as an ORF whose function is uncertain. From germline, CDR1 is NSQYPW and CDR2 LRSPGD (reference sequence). There are 18 residues in the CDR3. V lost 1 base, J lost 8 bases, and 13 bases stayed unmatched. CDR3: CTCSAVPLRTGRDSPLYF. CDR3 bases read: TGCACCTGCAGTGCAGTACCCCTCCGGACAGGGAGGGATTCGCCC.

This clone was observed a few times. Genes and germline are mouse. The read gets to within 4 residues of the CDR3 end, and the germline J gene fills in the rest. Other DNA variants within this sample encode the same CDR3. The rearrangement joins TRBV13-1 to TRBJ2-3; D unclear. V was shortened by 0 bases and J by 0 bases, with 8 bases between the two germline ends. This CDR3 comprises 15 residues. CDR1 is NSHNY and CDR2 is SYGAGN in the germline V gene. CDR3 bases read: TGTGCCAGCAGTGATGGCCAGTCTAGTGCAGAA. Its translation: CASSDGQSSAE. The whole CDR3 sequence reads CASSDGQSSAETLYF.